This TCR beta chain emerged from a study of monozygotic twins with inflammatory bowel disease. The authors isolated total RNA from whole blood without sorting T cells. Each of the TCR libraries took 3,000 to 4,000 ng of total RNA. After re-calling the 5' RACE reads, TCRdb lists one entry per CDR3 protein, DNA absent. The sample totals some 160,000 distinct CDR3 sequences. Study outcomes and limitations: No discrimination was achieved between different T cell subtypes. A single strong clonotype or signal linked to IBD was not supported.

The CDR3 is 14 residues long. Per the germline V gene, CDR1 is SGHAT and CDR2 is FQNNGV. A word on this clonotype: Its antigen is not identified.

This clonotype originated in a human donor with ulcerative colitis or Crohn's disease, or a healthy co-twin of an affected twin (not recorded which). Sequences were obtained from blood. The genes are TRBV11-2 and TRBJ2-7; the D call from TCRdb, TRBD1, cannot be confirmed without DNA. Here the CDR3 reads CASSLASGHYEQYF.